Presented here are 6 T cell receptor beta chains from one specimen sequenced in a study of beta chain features in type 1 diabetes. Reverse transcribing all isolated RNA meant expressed TCRB transcripts were sequenced. Generated by immunoSEQ multiplex PCR, the TCRdb table keeps only in-frame clones and is missing some. This sample has about 900,000 clones; around a sixth occur once, and the top ten carry roughly 0.025%. Specimen: naive CD4+ T cells from blood. All receptors come from a woman between 18 and 29 years old in good health.

The chain uses TRBV10-3 and TRBJ2-2, with D maybe TRBD2 (6 bases). The V gene's germline CDR1 is ENHRY and CDR2 SYGVKD. This CDR3 has 14 amino acids. V dropped 5 bases and J dropped 4 bases, with 11 bases sitting between them. CDR3 in amino acids: CAISKLASTGELFF. The DNA for the CDR3 is TGTGCCATCAGTAAACTAGCATCCACCGGGGAGCTGTTTTTT.

This chain joins TRBV2 and TRBJ1-4; tentative D call: TRBD1 (5 bases). Looked up from germline, CDR1 is SNHLY and CDR2 is FYNNEI. V was cut by 8 bases and J by 5 bases, with 9 bases left in between. The CDR3 is made up of 12 amino acids. The CDR3 here is CASGAENEKLFF. CDR3 in DNA: TGTGCCAGCGGGGCAGAAAATGAAAAACTGTTTTTT.

The V call is TRBV28, the J call TRBJ1-5, with 12 bases aligning to TRBD1. This CDR3 spans 16 amino acids. Germline values: CDR1 MDHEN, CDR2 SYDVKM. After removal of 4 bases from V and 6 bases from J, the junction contained 7 bases not matched to a gene. The CDR3 reads CASSSGQGALGQPQHF. CDR3 nucleotides: TGTGCCAGCAGTTCGGGACAGGGGGCGCTGGGTCAGCCCCAGCATTTT.

The chain couples TRBV28 to TRBJ2-7, with TRBD2 as a possible D gene (7 bases). V was trimmed by 11 bases and J by 1 base, leaving 15 bases between them. The CDR3 has 13 amino acids. Germline assignment: CDR1 MDHEN and CDR2 SYDVKM. The chain's CDR3 is CAAGAGQSYEQYF. In nucleotides, the CDR3 is TGTGCCGCGGGGGCAGGGCAATCCTACGAGCAGTACTTC.

This clone was recorded a few times. The chain couples TRBV7-2 to TRBJ1-2; no firm D call. Trimming removed 1 base from V and 5 bases from J, with 20 bases in between. The CDR3 spans 17 residues. CDR1 and CDR2 (germline): SGHTA, FQGNSA. The CDR3 nucleotides are TGTGCCAGCAGCTTAGTGCGGCCACACGGCAGCGCTTATGGCTACACCTTC. The encoded protein is CASSLVRPHGSAYGYTF.

This sequence joins TRBV9 and TRBJ2-5; maybe TRBD2 (6 bases). The CDR3 sequence is 15 residues long. The germline V gene encodes CDR1 SGDLS and CDR2 YYNGEE. V lost 3 bases, J lost 5 bases, and 17 bases lay in between. The CDR3 spells CASSARDLRWETQYF. The DNA for the CDR3 is TGTGCCAGCAGCGCTCGGGACTTGAGGTGGGAGACCCAGTACTTC.